The T cell receptor beta chain under discussion was sequenced for a study of shared clonotypes between healthy human individuals. Clones were sequenced by immunoSEQ multiplex PCR, and TCRdb holds only the in-frame ones, with some missing. This sample carries over a million clones, around 78% of them seen once, and the ten largest clones take roughly 0.65%. This CDR3 spans 14 amino acids. V was clipped by 5 bases and J by 4 bases; unmatched bases: 6. The germline V gene encodes CDR1 MNHEY and CDR2 SMNVEV (reference sequence). This clonotype was obtained from a man in his late teens or twenties in good health. Some clones in this sample may be carry-over from other donors' samples. The J gene is TRBJ1-2, the V gene TRBV27; TRBD1 matches 8 bases. Sample: memory CD4+ T cells from PBMCs. Subset reported: CD45RA-negative fraction. CDR3 coding DNA: TGTGCCAGCAGTCCAGCGGGACAGGTCTATGGCTACACCTTC. This encodes CASSPAGQVYGYTF.